The source of this T cell receptor beta chain is a study of regulatory T cells in long-lasting Graves disease. According to the study, TCR beta libraries were built with iRepertoire HTBI primers and CDR3-region Arm-PCR. MiXCR, run by TCRdb on the multiplex PCR reads, gives a single entry per CDR3 protein. The sample contains 400,000 to 500,000 distinct CDR3 sequences, approximately 22% of which appear only once. The time point was: persistent/refractory GD, antithyroid drugs over 5 years with positive TRAb. From RNA extracted from PBMCs, the TCR library was made. Per the germline V gene, CDR1 is MGHRA and CDR2 is YSYEKL. The CDR3 spans 16 residues. V lost 0 bases, J lost 4 bases, and 16 bases lay in between.

The chain carries TRBV4-1 and TRBJ2-7; no firm D call. The starting material was peripheral blood mononuclear cells (PBMCs), obtained when the disease was refractory, from a patient treated with antithyroid drugs. This TCR derives from a female donor with Graves disease. The CDR3 spells CASSQDASHPLYEQYF. The CDR3 bases are TGCGCCAGCAGCCAAGATGCGAGCCACCCCTTATACGAGCAGTACTTC.